Listed below are T cell receptor beta chains from one sample, sequenced in a study of T cell responses to AZD1222 COVID-19 vaccine. Some clones are missing from TCRdb's copy, which holds only in-frame ones; the method was immunoSEQ multiplex PCR. The sample has 150,000 or so clones, around nine tenths seen once. This specimen was peripheral blood, taken on day 0 of AZD1222 vaccination. All receptors come from an adult in good health. CDR3s include the opening cysteine and the closing phenylalanine or tryptophan. The D gene is left open where the match is weak. Clone size is given for some rows only: seen once, a few or many times, or a class if the clone is expanded.

-	TRBV19	-	TRBJ1-5	CASSLPGGGHPSQPQHF	TGTGCCAGTAGCCTCCCTGGCGGGGGACACCCCAGTCAGCCCCAGCATTTT
few	TRBV4-1	-	TRBJ1-6	CASSQDPGRGSLNSPLHF	TGCGCCAGCAGCCAAGATCCAGGCAGGGGTTCTCTGAATTCACCCCTCCACTTT
once	TRBV2	-	TRBJ2-1	CASSGTTSYNEQFF	TGTGCCAGCAGTGGGACTACCTCCTACAATGAGCAGTTCTTC
-	TRBV27	TRBD1	TRBJ1-1	CASRTGGNTEAFF	TGTGCCAGCAGGACAGGGGGCAACACTGAAGCTTTCTTT
-	TRBV6-5	TRBD1	TRBJ1-2	CASSPDRGRYHGYTF	TGTGCCAGCAGTCCGGACAGGGGGCGTTATCATGGCTACACCTTC
-	TRBV3-1/TRBV3-2	TRBD1	TRBJ1-6	CASSPAGQALSGSPLHF	TGTGCCAGCAGCCCCGCGGGACAGGCCCTAAGTGGTTCACCCCTCCACTTT
-	TRBV28	-	TRBJ2-7	CASSPHLPAAPYEQYF	TGTGCCAGCAGTCCTCACCTCCCTGCGGCCCCCTACGAGCAGTACTTC
-	TRBV2	TRBD2	TRBJ2-1	CASSSGTSARRAYNEQFF	TGTGCCAGCAGTAGCGGGACTAGCGCAAGACGGGCATACAATGAGCAGTTCTTC
-	TRBV28	TRBD1	TRBJ1-2	CASSSQSGGQVGYTF	TGTGCCAGCAGCTCCCAGTCAGGGGGGCAGGTTGGCTACACCTTC
-	TRBV5-6	TRBD1	TRBJ2-7	CASSLVGGGYHEQYF	TGTGCCAGCAGCTTGGTAGGGGGCGGTTACCACGAGCAGTACTTC
-	TRBV7-6	TRBD2	TRBJ2-1	CASSLGARAGDVDNEQFF	TGTGCCAGCAGCTTAGGGGCTCGGGCGGGAGACGTGGACAATGAGCAGTTCTTC
-	TRBV28	-	TRBJ1-2	CASRNQVNYGYTF	TGTGCCAGCAGAAACCAGGTTAACTATGGCTACACCTTC
once	TRBV6-2/TRBV6-3	-	TRBJ2-1	CASSSSWLQFF	TGTGCCAGCAGTTCATCTTGGTTACAGTTCTTC
-	TRBV28	-	TRBJ1-5	CASSFWDPNQPQHF	TGTGCCAGCAGTTTTTGGGACCCCAATCAGCCCCAGCATTTT
-	TRBV7-2	-	TRBJ1-5	CASSLGTVDSQPQHF	TGTGCCAGCAGCTTAGGGACAGTTGATAGTCAGCCCCAGCATTTT
-	TRBV6-5	TRBD1	TRBJ1-2	CASTEGGAAYGYTF	TGTGCCAGCACGGAAGGGGGCGCAGCCTATGGCTACACCTTC
-	TRBV6-5	TRBD1	TRBJ1-2	CASSSDRGRDGYTF	TGTGCCAGCAGTTCGGACAGGGGGCGAGATGGCTACACCTTC
once	TRBV9	TRBD2	TRBJ2-7	CASSGGGGANEQYF	TGTGCCAGCAGCGGGGGGGGAGGGGCTAACGAGCAGTACTTC
-	TRBV28	-	TRBJ1-5	CASRLRNQPQHF	TGTGCCAGCAGACTTCGGAATCAGCCCCAGCATTTT
-	TRBV28	TRBD2	TRBJ2-1	CASSLGAGGIEQFF	TGTGCCAGCAGTTTAGGTGCGGGAGGGATTGAGCAGTTCTTC
-	TRBV19	-	TRBJ1-5	CASSIQDYSNQPQHF	TGTGCCAGTAGTATACAGGATTATAGCAATCAGCCCCAGCATTTT
-	TRBV7-2	-	TRBJ1-2	CASSLGRTNYGYTF	TGTGCCAGCAGCTTAGGCAGGACTAACTATGGCTACACCTTC
-	TRBV6-5	-	TRBJ2-7	CASSYDIPQAYEQYF	TGTGCCAGCAGTTACGACATTCCCCAGGCCTACGAGCAGTACTTC
-	TRBV28	TRBD1	TRBJ1-3	CASSMGTGDVGNTIYF	TGTGCCAGCAGTATGGGGACAGGGGATGTTGGAAACACCATATATTTT
-	TRBV14	TRBD2	TRBJ2-7	CATGLAGGDEQYF	TGTGCCACAGGACTAGCGGGAGGCGACGAGCAGTACTTC
-	TRBV20-1	TRBD1	TRBJ1-2	CSASMLGQGYGYTF	TGCAGTGCTAGTATGTTGGGACAGGGGTATGGCTACACCTTC
few	TRBV7-9	-	TRBJ2-1	CASVTENSYNEQFF	TGTGCCAGTGTAACAGAGAACTCCTACAATGAGCAGTTCTTC
-	TRBV9	-	TRBJ2-1	CASSGRRGSNEQFF	TGTGCCAGCAGCGGCCGGAGAGGGTCCAATGAGCAGTTCTTC
once	TRBV7-2	-	TRBJ2-7	CASSLEVTKMQYF	TGTGCCAGCAGCTTAGAGGTCACCAAGATGCAGTACTTC
once	TRBV9	-	TRBJ1-3	CASSATRGAQKGNTIYF	TGTGCCAGCAGCGCGACTCGGGGGGCGCAGAAAGGAAACACCATATATTTT
-	TRBV28	-	TRBJ2-2	CASSLGRTGELFF	TGTGCCAGCAGTTTAGGGCGTACCGGGGAGCTGTTTTTT
-	TRBV7-3	-	TRBJ2-1	CASALGWSRNEQFF	TGTGCCAGCGCCCTGGGATGGTCTAGGAATGAGCAGTTCTTC
-	TRBV7-9	-	TRBJ1-2	CASSSYSSSYGYTF	TGTGCCAGCAGCTCCTATAGTAGTAGCTATGGCTACACCTTC
-	TRBV18	-	TRBJ2-4	CASSPQEGGDIQYF	TGTGCCAGCTCACCACAGGAGGGGGGAGACATTCAGTACTTC
-	TRBV7-9	TRBD1	TRBJ1-6	CASSLGDRDNSPLHF	TGTGCCAGCAGCTTAGGGGACAGGGACAATTCACCCCTCCACTTT
-	TRBV24-1	-	TRBJ2-3	CATSDSTGKVTDTQYF	TGTGCCACCAGTGATTCCACAGGGAAAGTCACAGATACGCAGTATTTT
-	TRBV7-9	-	TRBJ2-1	CASSFELRLRTSEQFF	TGTGCCAGCAGCTTCGAGTTAAGACTACGTACTAGTGAGCAGTTCTTC
-	TRBV14	-	TRBJ2-7	CASSPLVSGYEQYF	TGTGCCAGCAGCCCCCTGGTTTCCGGCTACGAGCAGTACTTC
-	TRBV28	TRBD1	TRBJ1-4	CASSFEGTGNEKLFF	TGTGCCAGCAGTTTTGAGGGGACAGGGAATGAAAAACTGTTTTTT
-	TRBV10-3	-	TRBJ2-7	CAIRAGSYEQYF	TGTGCCATCCGCGCGGGGAGCTACGAGCAGTACTTC
-	TRBV28	-	TRBJ2-7	CASSLWQDGEQYF	TGTGCCAGCAGTTTATGGCAGGATGGAGAGCAGTACTTC
-	TRBV9	-	TRBJ2-7	CASSGGGLGSSYEQYF	TGTGCCAGCAGCGGGGGTGGACTGGGGAGCTCCTACGAGCAGTACTTC
-	TRBV19	TRBD2	TRBJ2-5	CASSDTGTSGGETQYF	TGTGCCAGTAGTGATACCGGGACTAGCGGAGGAGAGACCCAGTACTTC
few	TRBV7-2	-	TRBJ2-3	CASSPERGPRLDTQYF	TGTGCCAGCAGCCCCGAGAGGGGCCCCAGGTTGGATACGCAGTATTTT
-	TRBV27	-	TRBJ2-2	CASRSMPKRTNTGELFF	TGTGCCAGCAGATCAATGCCGAAAAGAACGAACACCGGGGAGCTGTTTTTT
-	TRBV28	-	TRBJ1-3	CASGSGSGNTIYF	TGTGCCAGCGGGTCCGGCTCTGGAAACACCATATATTTT
-	TRBV6-5	TRBD1	TRBJ2-7	CASRRNRGSEQYF	TGTGCCAGCAGGCGAAACAGGGGATCCGAGCAGTACTTC
-	TRBV2	-	TRBJ2-7	CASITDSYEQYF	TGTGCCAGCATAACTGACAGCTACGAGCAGTACTTC
-	TRBV11-2	TRBD1	TRBJ2-7	CASSLVIVGQGLYDEQYF	TGTGCCAGCAGCTTAGTAATCGTGGGACAGGGACTGTACGACGAGCAGTACTTC
once	TRBV6-2/TRBV6-3	TRBD2	TRBJ2-1	CASSDTWEGAINEQFF	TGTGCCAGCAGCGACACGTGGGAGGGAGCGATCAATGAGCAGTTCTTC
-	TRBV14	-	TRBJ1-1	CASSQVSRDTEAFF	TGTGCCAGCAGCCAAGTCTCGAGGGACACTGAAGCTTTCTTT
-	TRBV14	TRBD2	TRBJ2-2	CASSWTSGVTGELFF	TGTGCCAGCAGCTGGACTAGCGGGGTGACCGGGGAGCTGTTTTTT